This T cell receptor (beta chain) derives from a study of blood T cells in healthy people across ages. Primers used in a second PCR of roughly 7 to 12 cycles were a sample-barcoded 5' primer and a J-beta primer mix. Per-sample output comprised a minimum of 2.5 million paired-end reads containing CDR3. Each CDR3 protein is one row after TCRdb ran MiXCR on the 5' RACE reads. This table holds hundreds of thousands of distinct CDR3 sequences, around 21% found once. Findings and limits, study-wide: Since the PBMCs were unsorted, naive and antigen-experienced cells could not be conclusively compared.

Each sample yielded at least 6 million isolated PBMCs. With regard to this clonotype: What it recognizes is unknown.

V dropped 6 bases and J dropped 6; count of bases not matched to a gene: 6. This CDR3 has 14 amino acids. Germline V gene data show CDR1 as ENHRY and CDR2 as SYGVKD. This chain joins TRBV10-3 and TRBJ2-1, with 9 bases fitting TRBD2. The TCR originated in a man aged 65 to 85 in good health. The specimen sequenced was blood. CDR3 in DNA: TGTGCCATCAGCCTTGGGACTAGCAGCAATGAGCAGTTCTTC. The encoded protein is CAISLGTSSNEQFF.